This T cell receptor beta chain was profiled in a study of cytomegalovirus exposure and HLA in healthy donors. Study overall: Researchers previously reported finding 90 million to 130 million unique TCR beta sequences from 170 million or so T cells.

Amplification used 60 Vbeta primers and 13 Jbeta primers. Profiling relied on immunoSEQ multiplex PCR, and the TCRdb table lists in-frame clones only, not all of them. The table includes some 200,000 clones, around 85% detected once. As regards this clone: Antigen specificity is unknown.

Regarding the study as a whole: A prior analysis recorded that most TCR beta V segments were productive about 90% or about 30% of the time. Associated with cytomegalovirus, according to the listing, were around 170 TCR beta chains.

Germline V gene sequence: CDR1 LGHNA, CDR2 YSLEER. J gave up 1 base and V 0 bases, and 3 bases lay outside the gene matches. This CDR3 has 17 amino acids. This receptor was identified in a man over 45 in good health and CMV-seronegative. Source material: PBMCs. This chain connects TRBV4-3 to TRBJ2-1; the match to TRBD2 covers 10 bases. The CDR3 nucleotides are TGCGCCAGCAGCCAAGATCCTAGCGGGGGATCCTACAATGAGCAGTTCTTC. Protein sequence: CASSQDPSGGSYNEQFF.